The 27 T cell receptor beta chains presented below share a single source sample, sequenced in a study of OX40 agonist ivuxolimab in advanced cancers. The protocol was immunoSEQ multiplex PCR, while the TCRdb copy is restricted to in-frame clones and leaves out a portion. This sample has roughly 63,000 clones; around 83% occur once, and the top ten carry approximately 3.2%. The specimen comprised CD4+ or CD8+ T cells sorted from blood, sampled in a trial of the OX40 agonist ivuxolimab. The receptors come from an adult with an advanced solid tumor such as melanoma, head and neck, liver or kidney cancer.

This rearrangement joins TRBV6-1 to TRBJ1-2, with D tentatively TRBD1 (6 bases). Germline V gives CDR1 MNHNS, CDR2 SASEGT. This CDR3 is built from 15 residues. V was pared by 5 bases and J by 7 bases, with 20 bases between. The CDR3 DNA is TGTGCCAGCAGTTTAACCCAGACAGGCCCTAGTGGCTACACCTTC. This encodes CASSLTQTGPSGYTF.

This chain links TRBV25-1 with TRBJ2-3; either TRBD1 or TRBD2 may supply D (5 bases each). Germline V CDR1 and CDR2: MGHDK, SYGVNS. The CDR3 covers 15 residues. V gave up 8 bases and J gave up 1 base, with 16 bases separating them. The CDR3 region is CASERSGAGTDTQYF. The DNA for the CDR3 is TGTGCCAGCGAAAGGTCCGGGGCGGGCACAGATACGCAGTATTTT.

The chain combines TRBV7-2 with TRBJ2-7, with 8 bases matching TRBD2. This CDR3 contains 14 residues. The junction had 6 bases not matched to a gene; V was cut back by 6 bases and J by 2 bases. The V gene's germline CDR1 is SGHTA and CDR2 FQGNSA. Here the CDR3 reads CASSSSSGPYEQYF. CDR3 DNA: TGTGCCAGCAGTTCCTCTAGCGGGCCCTACGAGCAGTACTTC.

The DNA for the CDR3 is TGTGCCAGCAGCGCAGAAGGGACAGGGGGCCTAACTAATGAAAAACTGTTTTTT. It translates to CASSAEGTGGLTNEKLFF. The chain recombines TRBV21-1 with TRBJ1-4; TRBD1, the D gene given by the table, was not confirmed from the DNA. TRBV21-1 is an annotated pseudogene. The CDR3 spans 18 residues.

The chain joins TRBV28 to TRBJ1-5, with D maybe TRBD1 (6 bases). Germline V gene lookup returns CDR1 MDHEN and CDR2 SYDVKM. The germline V and J ends were trimmed by 8 bases and 3 bases, with 20 bases remaining between them. CDR3 size: 16 residues. The CDR3 protein is CASRALGQGYNQPQHF. The CDR3 DNA reads as TGTGCCAGCCGAGCCTTAGGCCAGGGGTACAATCAGCCCCAGCATTTT.

This sequence joins TRBV5-6 and TRBJ1-1, with D hard to call. The CDR3 runs 13 residues. Per germline, CDR1 SGHDT and CDR2 YYEEEE. V lost 1 base to trimming and J lost 1 base, with 5 bases between them. The chain's CDR3 is CASSLRPNTEAFF. CDR3 sequence (DNA): TGTGCCAGCAGCTTGAGACCGAACACTGAAGCTTTCTTT.

The chain links TRBV6-1 to TRBJ1-6; D is possibly TRBD1 (6 bases). Trimming removed 7 bases from V and 8 bases from J, with 18 bases in between. CDR3 length: 15 residues. CDR1 is MNHNS, CDR2 SASEGT, per germline. The CDR3 protein is CASTLRGAYDSPLHF. For the CDR3, the DNA is TGTGCCAGCACCTTGCGGGGGGCGTATGATTCACCCCTCCACTTT.

This clone was recorded a few times. The rearrangement joins TRBV28 to TRBJ2-7, with D possibly matching TRBD1 (6 bases). The V end was cut by 5 bases, the J end by 2 bases, with 16 bases between. CDR3 length: 15 residues. CDR1 and CDR2 (germline): MDHEN, SYDVKM. This chain's CDR3 is CASSNSGTRAYEQYF. The CDR3 DNA is TGTGCCAGCAGTAACTCCGGGACACGTGCCTACGAGCAGTACTTC.

J is TRBJ1-1 and V is TRBV6-6; 7 bases align to TRBD1. CDR1 is MNHNY and CDR2 is SVGAGI in the germline V gene (reference sequence). The V segment lost 10 bases and the J segment 1 base; nucleotides outside the gene matches: 12. The CDR3 has 15 amino acids. CDR3 bases: TGTGCCACCAGGAGAAGGGGGCGCGGGAACACTGAAGCTTTCTTT. It translates to CATRRRGRGNTEAFF.

This clone was detected only a few times. V usage is TRBV4-3 and J usage is TRBJ2-6; no firm D call. The germline V gene encodes CDR1 LGHNA and CDR2 YSLEER. The CDR3 spans 16 residues. The V end was cut by 0 bases, the J end by 3 bases, with 9 bases between. CDR3 loop: CASSQDQSYGANVLTF. CDR3 nucleotide sequence: TGCGCCAGCAGCCAAGATCAGAGTTATGGGGCCAACGTCCTGACTTTC.

The chain is built from TRBV19 and TRBJ2-1; 10 bases are a match to TRBD1. CDR1 and CDR2 (germline): LNHDA, SQIVND (reference sequence). The CDR3 loop spans 16 amino acids. With V trimmed by 4 bases and J by 5 bases, 8 bases remained unmatched. DNA of the CDR3: TGTGCCAGTAGTACCAGGGACAGGGGATGGGACAATGAGCAGTTCTTC. It yields the protein CASSTRDRGWDNEQFF.

The chain is built from TRBV5-1 and TRBJ2-3; a possible D gene is TRBD1 (6 bases). This CDR3 has 15 amino acids. Germline CDR1 and CDR2: SGHRS and YFSETQ. The germline V and J ends were trimmed by 0 bases and 2 bases, with 10 bases remaining between them. CDR3 protein: CASSLGQEFTDTQYF. CDR3 nucleotide sequence: TGCGCCAGCAGCTTGGGACAGGAGTTCACAGATACGCAGTATTTT. The full variable domain, its missing parts supplied by reference TRBV5-1 and TRBJ2-3, is KAGVTQTPRYLIKTRGQQVTLSCSPISGHRSVSWYQQTPGQGLQFLFEYFSETQRNKGNFPGRFSGRQFSNSRSEMNVSTLELGDSALYLCASSLGQEFTDTQYFGPGTRLTVL.

The V gene is TRBV2, the J gene TRBJ2-1, with TRBD1 matching over 9 bases. This CDR3 is built from 13 residues. CDR1 SNHLY and CDR2 FYNNEI come from the germline V gene. J lost 8 bases, V lost 10 bases, and 9 bases had no gene match. Written as DNA, the CDR3 is TGTGCCACCGGACAGGGGAGGGTAGATGAGCAGTTCTTC. It specifies CATGQGRVDEQFF.

The J gene is TRBJ2-7, the V gene TRBV18, with D possibly matching TRBD1 (6 bases). The CDR3 runs to 17 residues. Germline V lookup: CDR1 KGHSH, CDR2 LQKENI. Trimming left V 0 bases short and J 3 bases short, with 18 bases between. This chain's CDR3 is CASSPPSVTGDGYEQYF. CDR3 nucleotide sequence: TGTGCCAGCTCACCACCTTCTGTGACAGGTGATGGCTACGAGCAGTACTTC.

V gene TRBV2 combines with J gene TRBJ1-2; 9 nucleotides match TRBD1. The CDR3 length is 14 residues. V trimming: 3 bases; J trimming: 2 bases; junction bases outside the gene matches: 1. Germline V CDR1 and CDR2: SNHLY, FYNNEI. The CDR3: CASSDGTGNYGYTF. The CDR3 region has the DNA TGTGCCAGCAGTGATGGGACAGGGAACTATGGCTACACCTTC.

This chain joins TRBV25-1 and TRBJ1-5, with 7 bases matching TRBD1. Germline V gene data show CDR1 as MGHDK and CDR2 as SYGVNS. J gave up 4 bases and V 4 bases, and 7 bases lay outside the gene matches. CDR3 size: 15 residues. The CDR3 nucleotides read TGTGCCAGCAGTGCAGGGGGACAGCGAAATCAGCCCCAGCATTTT. This encodes CASSAGGQRNQPQHF.

The J gene is TRBJ1-1, the V gene TRBV7-9; D not certain. V lost 2 bases to trimming and J lost 3 bases, with 13 bases between them. CDR1 is SEHNR and CDR2 is FQNEAQ in the germline V gene (reference sequence). The CDR3 covers 15 residues. The CDR3 loop is CASSLYPGRYTEAFF. The CDR3 coding sequence is TGTGCCAGCAGCTTATACCCGGGCCGTTACACTGAAGCTTTCTTT.

V gene TRBV7-2 combines with J gene TRBJ2-5; maybe TRBD2 (6 bases). The V end was cut by 5 bases, the J end by 2 bases, with 12 bases between. Germline CDR1 is SGHTA and CDR2 is FQGNSA. The length of the CDR3 is 14 residues. CDR3 DNA: TGTGCCAGCAGCCCGATAGCGGTTCAAGAGACCCAGTACTTC. Translation: CASSPIAVQETQYF. Full variable domain (rest looked up from reference TRBV7-2 and TRBJ2-5): GAGVSQSPSNKVTEKGKDVELRCDPISGHTALYWYRQSLGQGLEFLIYFQGNSAPDKSGLPSDRFSAERTGGSVSTLTIQRTQQEDSAVYLCASSPIAVQETQYFGPGTRLLVL.

The rearrangement joins TRBV11-2 to TRBJ2-1, with TRBD2 matching 11 bases. The CDR3 is 17 residues long. The germline CDR1 and CDR2 sequences are SGHAT and FQNNGV. J lost 13 bases, V lost 2 bases, and 16 bases had no gene match. The CDR3, as DNA: TGTGCCAGCAGCTTAAGGGACCTCCTAGCGGGGGGCCAGGATCAGTTCTTC. Translation: CASSLRDLLAGGQDQFF.

V usage is TRBV18 and J usage is TRBJ1-6; 9 bases are a match to TRBD1. This CDR3 has 16 residues. Germline V gene lookup returns CDR1 KGHSH and CDR2 LQKENI. V lost 0 bases and J lost 10; bases outside the gene matches: 7. The CDR3 protein is CASSPPGTGSRSPLHF. CDR3 in DNA: TGTGCCAGCTCACCACCCGGGACAGGGTCTCGATCACCCCTCCACTTT.

The chain combines TRBV7-2 with TRBJ2-5; D possibly corresponds to TRBD2 (5 bases). V lost 8 bases to trimming and J lost 5 bases, with 18 bases between them. Germline-derived CDR1 and CDR2 are SGHTA and FQGNSA. The CDR3 consists of 14 residues. The CDR3 region is CASATRADGETQYF. The CDR3 DNA is TGTGCCAGCGCCACTCGAGCGGACGGTGAGACCCAGTACTTC.

The rearrangement links TRBV28 to TRBJ1-5, with D uncertain. The CDR3 runs 14 residues. Trimming left V 7 bases short and J 4 bases short, with 14 bases between. Per the germline V gene, CDR1 is MDHEN and CDR2 is SYDVKM. CDR3 sequence reads: CASTPSGDNQPQHF. The CDR3 DNA follows: TGTGCCAGCACCCCGAGCGGGGATAATCAGCCCCAGCATTTT.

This rearrangement joins TRBV19 to TRBJ2-2; the D gene is possibly TRBD2 (6 bases). CDR3 length: 16 residues. Germline CDR1 and CDR2: LNHDA and SQIVND (reference sequence). The V gene lost 1 base and the J gene lost 6 bases, with 15 bases spanning the gap. As DNA, the CDR3 is TGTGCCAGTAGTATAGGGCGACTAGGGGCCTCCGGGGAGCTGTTTTTT. Protein sequence: CASSIGRLGASGELFF.

The chain joins TRBV11-2 to TRBJ1-2; possible D gene TRBD1, 6 bases. CDR3 length equals 14 residues. CDR1 is SGHAT, CDR2 FQNNGV, per germline. Trimming took 2 bases from V and 3 from J, leaving 10 bases between them. CDR3 in amino acids: CASSLSSGDYGYTF. CDR3 DNA: TGTGCCAGCAGCTTATCTTCAGGGGACTATGGCTACACCTTC.

V and J are TRBV7-9 and TRBJ2-3; 10 bases line up with TRBD2. J gave up 2 bases and V 1 base, and 9 bases lay outside the gene matches. CDR1 and CDR2 (germline): SEHNR, FQNEAQ (reference sequence). The CDR3 is made up of 18 amino acids. The CDR3 is CASSLGLAGARNTDTQYF. DNA of the CDR3: TGTGCCAGCAGCTTAGGGCTAGCGGGGGCCCGAAACACAGATACGCAGTATTTT.

This clone came up a few times. This chain joins TRBV27 and TRBJ1-2, with D hard to call. Germline CDR1 reads MNHEY; CDR2 reads SMNVEV (reference sequence). The CDR3 has 14 amino acids. Trimming cost V 4 bases and J 3 bases, with 12 bases left between them. The CDR3 here is CASSSRSWDYGYTF. Written as DNA, the CDR3 is TGTGCCAGCAGTTCGCGATCTTGGGACTATGGCTACACCTTC.

The table lists this clone with a count of one. The chain recombines TRBV19 with TRBJ2-1; 7 positions agree with TRBD1. The CDR3 loop spans 17 amino acids. V dropped 4 bases and J dropped 6; count of bases not matched to a gene: 15. Germline lookup yields CDR1 LNHDA and CDR2 SQIVND (reference sequence). The CDR3 loop is CASSTLTTGAPSNEQFF. CDR3 nucleotide sequence: TGTGCCAGTAGTACCCTCACCACAGGGGCCCCTAGCAATGAGCAGTTCTTC.